This entry describes one T cell receptor (beta chain). Its cognate antigen is unknown. The sample belongs to a study of shared clonotypes between healthy human individuals. Points from the study as a whole: Having only a few donors restricted how much genetic and exposure-history diversity was captured.

Produced via immunoSEQ multiplex PCR; TCRdb's table is partial and in-frame only. The data show over a million clones, roughly 80% seen once. Looked up from germline, CDR1 is MNHNS and CDR2 is SASEGT. The CDR3 runs to 14 residues. The V and J ends lost 5 bases and 0 bases respectively, with 8 bases between them. This receptor was identified in a man younger than 35 in good health. The sample comprised memory CD4+ T cells sorted from blood. The subset here: CD45RA-negative fraction. The chain combines TRBV6-1 with TRBJ1-5; D is uncertain. The CDR3 nucleotides are TGTGCCAGCAGTTATCAGCCTAGCAATCAGCCCCAGCATTTT. Encoded protein: CASSYQPSNQPQHF.